Listed here are 14 T cell receptor beta chains from one sample, sequenced in a study of blood T cell repertoires in COVID-19. The data were produced by immunoSEQ multiplex PCR, yet TCRdb's version contains in-frame clones alone and is incomplete. This sample has some 100,000 clones, with over 75% found just once. Sequenced sample: peripheral blood. The receptors here all came from a woman aged 45 to 65 with acute or convalescent COVID-19.

In this sample, this clone turned up a few times. The rearrangement links TRBV7-3 to TRBJ1-1, with TRBD1 as a possible D gene (5 bases). Trimming left V 1 base short and J 3 bases short, with 9 bases between. Germline loops: CDR1 SGHTA, CDR2 FQGTGA. The CDR3 runs 14 residues. The chain's CDR3 is CASSLMQGDTEAFF. The CDR3 DNA is TGTGCCAGCAGCTTAATGCAGGGCGACACTGAAGCTTTCTTT.

The genes are TRBV5-1 and TRBJ2-1; the D gene is possibly TRBD2 (6 bases). The CDR3 totals 17 residues. The V end was cut by 0 bases, the J end by 0 bases, with 13 bases between. Germline V gives CDR1 SGHRS, CDR2 YFSETQ. This chain's CDR3 is CASSLDGGLSSYNEQFF. CDR3 nucleotide sequence: TGCGCCAGCAGCTTGGATGGAGGGCTTAGCTCCTACAATGAGCAGTTCTTC.

The chain uses TRBV4-1 and TRBJ2-5; possibly TRBD1 for D (6 bases). Germline values: CDR1 MGHRA, CDR2 YSYEKL. The V end lost 0 bases, the J end lost 4 bases, and 12 bases lay between the germline ends. This CDR3 region has 15 residues. CDR3 sequence: CASSQDWLGGETQYF. The CDR3 DNA follows: TGCGCCAGCAGCCAAGATTGGCTAGGGGGAGAGACCCAGTACTTC.

The V call is TRBV5-1, the J call TRBJ2-3; a weak D match, TRBD2 (6 bases). Germline V CDR1 and CDR2: SGHRS, YFSETQ. The CDR3 totals 13 residues. V lost 2 bases and J 6 bases, leaving 10 bases between the germline ends. The CDR3 DNA reads as TGCGCCAGCAGCTTTGGGACTCATGATACGCAGTATTTT. Amino acid sequence: CASSFGTHDTQYF.

This clone was recorded many times. The rearrangement uses TRBV6-5 and TRBJ1-1; no clear D. Trimming removed 3 bases from V and 4 bases from J, with 12 bases in between. Germline V gene lookup returns CDR1 MNHEY and CDR2 SVGAGI. This CDR3 is built from 14 residues. The CDR3 sequence is CASSYEGRVTEAFF. CDR3 DNA sequence: TGTGCCAGCAGTTATGAGGGCCGGGTCACTGAAGCTTTCTTT.

The gene calls are TRBV19 and TRBJ1-2; TRBD1 matches at 9 bases. CDR3 length: 14 residues. Trimming at V came to 7 bases and at J to 1 base, leaving 4 bases not matched to a gene. Germline V lookup: CDR1 LNHDA, CDR2 SQIVND (reference sequence). As DNA, the CDR3 is TGTGCCAGTAAAAGGACAGGGGATAACTATGGCTACACCTTC. Translation: CASKRTGDNYGYTF.

This clone was seen a handful of times. The chain recombines TRBV3-1 (or the pseudogene TRBV3-2) with TRBJ1-4, with 12 bases matching TRBD1. This CDR3 is 18 amino acids long. From germline, CDR1 is LGHDT and CDR2 YNNKEL (reference sequence). After removal of 1 base from V and 3 bases from J, the junction contained 6 bases not matched to a gene. CDR3 nucleotides: TGTGCCAGCAGCCAAGTTCTCGGGACAGGGGGCCCTAATGAAAAACTGTTTTTT. This encodes CASSQVLGTGGPNEKLFF.

V and J are TRBV18 and TRBJ1-4; 10 nucleotides match TRBD1. The trim removed 2 bases at V and 7 bases at J, leaving 7 bases unmatched. CDR3 size: 16 residues. Germline CDR1 KGHSH, CDR2 LQKENI. CDR3 residues: CASSPGQGVAVEKLFF. DNA of the CDR3: TGTGCCAGCTCACCAGGACAGGGGGTTGCTGTTGAAAAACTGTTTTTT. Using reference TRBV18 and TRBJ1-4 for the parts outside the CDR3, the full variable domain is NAGVMQNPRHLVRRRGQEARLRCSPMKGHSHVYWYRQLPEEGLKFMVYLQKENIIDESGMPKERFSAEFPKEGPSILRIQQVVRGDSAAYFCASSPGQGVAVEKLFFGSGTQLSVL.

The rearrangement uses TRBV30 and TRBJ1-1; TRBD1 matches at 7 bases. The V gene's germline CDR1 is GTSNPN and CDR2 SVGIG (reference sequence). V lost 5 bases, J lost 6 bases, and 12 bases stayed unmatched. The CDR3 consists of 14 residues. The DNA for the CDR3 is TGTGCCTGGCAAAAGACAGGGACGATGGCTGAAGCTTTCTTT. Protein: CAWQKTGTMAEAFF.

V is TRBV5-1 and J is TRBJ1-3; D possibly corresponds to TRBD1 (5 bases). The germline gives CDR1 SGHRS, CDR2 YFSETQ. The CDR3 runs to 16 residues. Trimming cost V 4 bases and J 4 bases, with 18 bases left between them. CDR3 in DNA: TGCGCCAGCAGCCAAATGGGGCCAGGGTTAGGAAACACCATATATTTT. Translated, it gives CASSQMGPGLGNTIYF.

The V gene is TRBV3-1 (or the pseudogene TRBV3-2), the J gene TRBJ1-2, with 7 bases that match TRBD1. The CDR3 runs to 14 residues. J lost 4 bases, V lost 0 bases, and 2 bases had no gene match. The germline gives CDR1 LGHDT, CDR2 YNNKEL (reference sequence). CDR3 residues: CASSQDTGVYGYTF. As DNA, the CDR3 is TGTGCCAGCAGCCAAGATACAGGGGTCTATGGCTACACCTTC.

The chain employs TRBV15 and TRBJ2-7; D is perhaps TRBD1 (5 bases). Germline-derived CDR1 and CDR2 are LNHNV and YYDKDF (reference sequence). This CDR3 contains 16 residues. Trimming left V 1 base short and J 3 bases short, with 16 bases between. CDR3 bases: TGTGCCACCAGCAGAGCCATTTCAGGGAACCTCTACGAGCAGTACTTC. The encoded protein is CATSRAISGNLYEQYF.

This chain joins TRBV11-2 and TRBJ2-7; 8 bases fit TRBD2. Germline V gene lookup returns CDR1 SGHAT and CDR2 FQNNGV. V was clipped by 3 bases and J by 0 bases; unmatched bases: 1. This CDR3 region has 14 residues. The CDR3 region is CASSLRGASYEQYF. Written as DNA, the CDR3 is TGTGCCAGCAGCTTGCGGGGGGCCTCCTACGAGCAGTACTTC.

The chain combines TRBV5-1 with TRBJ1-3; D is possibly TRBD1 (6 bases). Germline assignment: CDR1 SGHRS and CDR2 YFSETQ. CDR3 size: 14 residues. V was cut by 5 bases and J by 7 bases, with 16 bases left in between. DNA of the CDR3: TGCGCCAGCAGAGTCTCAGGGGTGGCGAACACCATATATTTT. This codes for CASRVSGVANTIYF.